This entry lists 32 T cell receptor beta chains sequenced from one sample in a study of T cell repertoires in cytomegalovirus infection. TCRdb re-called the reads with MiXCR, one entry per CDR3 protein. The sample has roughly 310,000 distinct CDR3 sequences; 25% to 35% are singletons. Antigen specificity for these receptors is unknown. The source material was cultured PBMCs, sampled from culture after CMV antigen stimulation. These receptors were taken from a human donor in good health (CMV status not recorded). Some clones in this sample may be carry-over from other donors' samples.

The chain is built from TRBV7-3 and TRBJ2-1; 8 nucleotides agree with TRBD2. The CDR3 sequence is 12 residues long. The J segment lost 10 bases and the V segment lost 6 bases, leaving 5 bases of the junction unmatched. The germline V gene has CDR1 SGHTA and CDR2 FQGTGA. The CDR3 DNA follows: TGTGCCAGCAGGTCGACTAGCGAAGAGCAGTTCTTC. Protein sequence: CASRSTSEEQFF.

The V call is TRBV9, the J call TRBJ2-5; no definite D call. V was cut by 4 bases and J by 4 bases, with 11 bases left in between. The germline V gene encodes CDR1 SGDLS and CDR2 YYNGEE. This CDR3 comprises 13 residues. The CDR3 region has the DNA TGTGCCAGCAGCCCACCCCCCCTAGAGACCCAGTACTTC. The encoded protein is CASSPPPLETQYF.

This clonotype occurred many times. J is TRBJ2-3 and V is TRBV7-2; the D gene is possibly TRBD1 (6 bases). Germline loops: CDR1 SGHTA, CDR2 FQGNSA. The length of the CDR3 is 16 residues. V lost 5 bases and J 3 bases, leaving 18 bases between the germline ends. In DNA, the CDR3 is TGTGCCAGCAGCGAGGGGAGTCAGGGGATTACAGATACGCAGTATTTT. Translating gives CASSEGSQGITDTQYF.

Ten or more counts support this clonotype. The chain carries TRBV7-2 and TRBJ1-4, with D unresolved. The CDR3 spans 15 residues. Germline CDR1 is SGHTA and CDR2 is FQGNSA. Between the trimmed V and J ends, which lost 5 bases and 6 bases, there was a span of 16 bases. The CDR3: CASSPLRGQDEKLFF. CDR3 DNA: TGTGCCAGCAGCCCCCTAAGAGGGCAGGATGAAAAACTGTTTTTT.

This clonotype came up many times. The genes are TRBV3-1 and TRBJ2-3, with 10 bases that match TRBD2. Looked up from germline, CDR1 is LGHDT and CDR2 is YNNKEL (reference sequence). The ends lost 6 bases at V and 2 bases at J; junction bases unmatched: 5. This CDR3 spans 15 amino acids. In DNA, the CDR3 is TGTGCCAGCAGTTGGACTAGCGGAGACACAGATACGCAGTATTTT. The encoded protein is CASSWTSGDTDTQYF.

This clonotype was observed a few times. The CDR3 sequence is CASNAGGTSYEQYF. The CDR3 coding sequence is TGTGCCAGCAATGCAGGGGGCACCTCCTACGAGCAGTACTTC. The chain has TRBV6-1 and TRBJ2-7; TRBD1 aligns across 8 bases. The germline gives CDR1 MNHNS, CDR2 SASEGT. V lost 7 bases to trimming and J lost 0 bases; unmatched junction nucleotides: 5. CDR3 length equals 14 residues.

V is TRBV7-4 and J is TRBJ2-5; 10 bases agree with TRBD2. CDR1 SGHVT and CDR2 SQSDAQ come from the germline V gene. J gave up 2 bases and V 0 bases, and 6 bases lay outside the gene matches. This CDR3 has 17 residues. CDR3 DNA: TGTGCCAGCAGCTTAGCTCCTAGCGGGGGTCTACAAGAGACCCAGTACTTC. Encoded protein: CASSLAPSGGLQETQYF.

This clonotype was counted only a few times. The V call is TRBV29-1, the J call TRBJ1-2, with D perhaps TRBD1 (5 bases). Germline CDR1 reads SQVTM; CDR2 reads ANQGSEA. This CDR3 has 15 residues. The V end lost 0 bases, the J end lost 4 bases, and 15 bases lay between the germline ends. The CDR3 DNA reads TGCAGCGTTGAAGACGGGGGGGGGAGCAGCTATGGCTACACCTTC. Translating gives CSVEDGGGSSYGYTF.

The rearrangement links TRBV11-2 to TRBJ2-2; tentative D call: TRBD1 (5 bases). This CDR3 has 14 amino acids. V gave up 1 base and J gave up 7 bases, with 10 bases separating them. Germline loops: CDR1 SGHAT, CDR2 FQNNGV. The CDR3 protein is CASSLGAGYGELFF. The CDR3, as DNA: TGTGCCAGCAGCTTAGGGGCAGGGTACGGGGAGCTGTTTTTT.

CDR3: CASRSSLNEKLFF. DNA for the CDR3: TGTGCCAGCCGTAGCAGCTTGAATGAAAAACTGTTTTTT. The J gene is TRBJ1-4, the V gene TRBV12-3 or TRBV12-4; no clear D. Trimming removed 8 bases from V and 5 bases from J, with 12 bases in between. The CDR3 is 13 residues long.

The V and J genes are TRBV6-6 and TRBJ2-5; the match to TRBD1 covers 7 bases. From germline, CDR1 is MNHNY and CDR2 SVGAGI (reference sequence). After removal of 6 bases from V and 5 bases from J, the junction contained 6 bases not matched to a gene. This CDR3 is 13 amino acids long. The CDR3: CASRRQGRETQYF. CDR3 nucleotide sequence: TGTGCCAGCAGGCGACAGGGCAGGGAGACCCAGTACTTC.

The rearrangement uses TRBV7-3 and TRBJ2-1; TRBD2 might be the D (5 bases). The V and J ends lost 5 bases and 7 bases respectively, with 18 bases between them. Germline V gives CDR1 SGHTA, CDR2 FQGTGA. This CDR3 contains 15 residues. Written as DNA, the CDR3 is TGTGCCAGCAGCCAGCTAGCTACTTCGGGGAATGAGCAGTTCTTC. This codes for CASSQLATSGNEQFF. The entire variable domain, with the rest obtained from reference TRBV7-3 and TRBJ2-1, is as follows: GAGVSQTPSNKVTEKGKYVELRCDPISGHTALYWYRQSLGQGPEFLIYFQGTGAADDSGLPNDRFFAVRPEGSVSTLKIQRTERGDSAVYLCASSQLATSGNEQFFGPGTRLTVL.

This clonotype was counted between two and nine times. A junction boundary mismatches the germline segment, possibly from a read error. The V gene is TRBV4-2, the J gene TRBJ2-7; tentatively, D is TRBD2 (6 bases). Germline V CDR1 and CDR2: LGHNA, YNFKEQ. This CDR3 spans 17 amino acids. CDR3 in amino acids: CASSQAPGVQASSEQYF. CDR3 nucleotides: TGTGCCAGCAGCCAAGCACCGGGAGTCCAGGCATCCTCCGAGCAGTACTTC.

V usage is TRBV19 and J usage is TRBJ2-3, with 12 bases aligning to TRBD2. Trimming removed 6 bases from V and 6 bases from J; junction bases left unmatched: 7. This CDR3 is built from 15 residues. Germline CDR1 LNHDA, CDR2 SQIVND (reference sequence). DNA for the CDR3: TGTGCCAGTAGCCAACTAGCGGGAGGCTTTGATACGCAGTATTTT. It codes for CASSQLAGGFDTQYF.

CDR3 protein: CSARPYAGGRSTYEQYF. The CDR3 bases are TGCAGTGCTAGGCCGTACGCGGGGGGCCGAAGCACCTACGAGCAGTACTTC. The chain employs TRBV20-1 and TRBJ2-7; the match to TRBD2 covers 8 bases. CDR3 length: 17 amino acids. Germline assignment: CDR1 DFQATT and CDR2 SNEGSKA (reference sequence). V lost 3 bases to trimming and J lost 2 bases; unmatched junction nucleotides: 15.

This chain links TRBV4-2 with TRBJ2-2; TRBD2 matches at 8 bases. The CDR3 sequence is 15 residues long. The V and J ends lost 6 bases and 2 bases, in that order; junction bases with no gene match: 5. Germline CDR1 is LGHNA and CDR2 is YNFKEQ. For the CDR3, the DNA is TGTGCCAGCAGTCTCGGGGGGGTCAACACCGGGGAGCTGTTTTTT. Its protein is CASSLGGVNTGELFF.

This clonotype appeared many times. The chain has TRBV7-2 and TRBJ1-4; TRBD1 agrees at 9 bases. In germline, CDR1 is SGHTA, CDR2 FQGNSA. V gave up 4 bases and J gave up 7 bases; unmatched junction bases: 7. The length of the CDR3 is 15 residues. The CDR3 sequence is CASSSDGTGSEKLFF. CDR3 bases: TGTGCCAGCAGCTCGGACGGGACAGGGAGTGAAAAACTGTTTTTT.

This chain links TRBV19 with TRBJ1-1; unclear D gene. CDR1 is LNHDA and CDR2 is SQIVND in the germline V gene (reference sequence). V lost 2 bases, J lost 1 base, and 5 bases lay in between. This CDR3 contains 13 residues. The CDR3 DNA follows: TGTGCCAGTAGTATAAACAGGAACACTGAAGCTTTCTTT. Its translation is CASSINRNTEAFF.

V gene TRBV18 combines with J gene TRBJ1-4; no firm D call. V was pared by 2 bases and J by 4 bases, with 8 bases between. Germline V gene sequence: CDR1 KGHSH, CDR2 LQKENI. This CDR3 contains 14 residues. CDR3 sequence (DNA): TGTGCCAGCTCACCATTGGAGGGTAATGAAAAACTGTTTTTT. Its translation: CASSPLEGNEKLFF.

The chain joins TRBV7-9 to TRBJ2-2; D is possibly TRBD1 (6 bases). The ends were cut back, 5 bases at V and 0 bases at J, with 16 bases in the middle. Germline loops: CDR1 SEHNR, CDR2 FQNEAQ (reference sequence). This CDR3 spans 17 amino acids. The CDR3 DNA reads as TGTGCCAGCAGCCCAGGACAGCTTCTCGCGAACACCGGGGAGCTGTTTTTT. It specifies CASSPGQLLANTGELFF.

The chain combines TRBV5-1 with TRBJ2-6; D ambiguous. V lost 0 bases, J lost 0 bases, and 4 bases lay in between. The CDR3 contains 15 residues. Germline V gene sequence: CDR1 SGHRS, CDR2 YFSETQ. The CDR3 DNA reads TGCGCCAGCAGCTTGGGCCACTCTGGGGCCAACGTCCTGACTTTC. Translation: CASSLGHSGANVLTF.

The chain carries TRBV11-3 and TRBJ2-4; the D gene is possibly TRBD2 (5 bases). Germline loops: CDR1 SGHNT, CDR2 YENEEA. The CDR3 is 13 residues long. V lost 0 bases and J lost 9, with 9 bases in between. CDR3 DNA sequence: TGTGCCAGCAGCTTAGAGGCCGCGGGCATTCAGTACTTC. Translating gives CASSLEAAGIQYF.

The CDR3 is CASSKTQGPGNTEAFF. CDR3 DNA sequence: TGTGCCAGCAGCAAGACACAGGGCCCGGGGAACACTGAAGCTTTCTTT. The chain combines TRBV7-9 with TRBJ1-1, with a weak D call TRBD1 (6 bases). V lost 5 bases, J lost 1 base, and 17 bases lay in between. Germline V CDR1 and CDR2: SEHNR, FQNEAQ (reference sequence). This CDR3 comprises 16 residues.

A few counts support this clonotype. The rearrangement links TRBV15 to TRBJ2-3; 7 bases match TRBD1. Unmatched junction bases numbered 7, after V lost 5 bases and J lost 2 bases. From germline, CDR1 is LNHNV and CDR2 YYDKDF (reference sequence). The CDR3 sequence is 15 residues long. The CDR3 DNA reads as TGTGCCACCAGCGGGAGACAGGGCCTCACAGATACGCAGTATTTT. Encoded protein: CATSGRQGLTDTQYF.

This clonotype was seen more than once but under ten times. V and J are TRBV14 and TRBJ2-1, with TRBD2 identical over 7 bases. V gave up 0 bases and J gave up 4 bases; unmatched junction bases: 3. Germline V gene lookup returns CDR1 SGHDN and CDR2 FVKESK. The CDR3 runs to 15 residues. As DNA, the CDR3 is TGTGCCAGCAGCCAAGACGCAGCGGGGTACAATGAGCAGTTCTTC. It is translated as CASSQDAAGYNEQFF.

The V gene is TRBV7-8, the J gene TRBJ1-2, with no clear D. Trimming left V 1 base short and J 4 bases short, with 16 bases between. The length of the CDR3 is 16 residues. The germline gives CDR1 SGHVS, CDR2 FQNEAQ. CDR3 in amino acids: CASSLVDVKLSYGYTF. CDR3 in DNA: TGTGCCAGCAGCTTAGTAGACGTTAAACTCTCCTATGGCTACACCTTC.

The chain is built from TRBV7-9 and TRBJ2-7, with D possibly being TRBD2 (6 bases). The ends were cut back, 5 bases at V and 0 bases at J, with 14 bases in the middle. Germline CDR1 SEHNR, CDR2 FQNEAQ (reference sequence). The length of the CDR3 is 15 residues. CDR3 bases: TGTGCCAGCAGCCCCCCCAGCGGGCCCTCCTACGAGCAGTACTTC. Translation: CASSPPSGPSYEQYF.

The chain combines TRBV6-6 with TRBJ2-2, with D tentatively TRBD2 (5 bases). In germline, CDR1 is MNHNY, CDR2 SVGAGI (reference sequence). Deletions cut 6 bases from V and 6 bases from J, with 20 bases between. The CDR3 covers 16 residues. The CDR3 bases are TGTGCCAGCAGCCGTCTAGGAAGCGGAGTCGCCGGGGAGCTGTTTTTT. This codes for CASSRLGSGVAGELFF.

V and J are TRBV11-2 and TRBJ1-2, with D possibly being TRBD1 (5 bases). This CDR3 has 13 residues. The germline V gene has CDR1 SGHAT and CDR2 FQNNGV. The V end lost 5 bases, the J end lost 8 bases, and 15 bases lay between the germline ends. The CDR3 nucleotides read TGTGCCAGCAGCCCCGGGACCTCGGGGGGCTACACCTTC. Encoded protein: CASSPGTSGGYTF.

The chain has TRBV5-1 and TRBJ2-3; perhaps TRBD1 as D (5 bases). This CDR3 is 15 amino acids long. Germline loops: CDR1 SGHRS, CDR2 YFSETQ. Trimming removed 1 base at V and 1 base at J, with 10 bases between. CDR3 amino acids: CASSLWGGRTDTQYF. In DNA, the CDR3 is TGCGCCAGCAGCTTGTGGGGCGGACGCACAGATACGCAGTATTTT. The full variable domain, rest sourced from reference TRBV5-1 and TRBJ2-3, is KAGVTQTPRYLIKTRGQQVTLSCSPISGHRSVSWYQQTPGQGLQFLFEYFSETQRNKGNFPGRFSGRQFSNSRSEMNVSTLELGDSALYLCASSLWGGRTDTQYFGPGTRLTVL.

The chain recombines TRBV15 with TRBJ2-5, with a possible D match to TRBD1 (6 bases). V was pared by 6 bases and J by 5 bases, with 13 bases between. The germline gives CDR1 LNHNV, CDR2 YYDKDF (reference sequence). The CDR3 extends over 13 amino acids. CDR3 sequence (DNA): TGTGCCACCAGTGCCGGGACACTGGAGACCCAGTACTTC. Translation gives CATSAGTLETQYF.

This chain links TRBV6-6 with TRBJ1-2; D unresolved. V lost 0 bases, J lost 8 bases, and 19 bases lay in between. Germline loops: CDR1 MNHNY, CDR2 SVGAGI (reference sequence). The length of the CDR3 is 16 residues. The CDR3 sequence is CASSYSAVESGSGYTF. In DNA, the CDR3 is TGTGCCAGCAGTTACTCGGCAGTGGAAAGTGGGAGCGGCTACACCTTC.